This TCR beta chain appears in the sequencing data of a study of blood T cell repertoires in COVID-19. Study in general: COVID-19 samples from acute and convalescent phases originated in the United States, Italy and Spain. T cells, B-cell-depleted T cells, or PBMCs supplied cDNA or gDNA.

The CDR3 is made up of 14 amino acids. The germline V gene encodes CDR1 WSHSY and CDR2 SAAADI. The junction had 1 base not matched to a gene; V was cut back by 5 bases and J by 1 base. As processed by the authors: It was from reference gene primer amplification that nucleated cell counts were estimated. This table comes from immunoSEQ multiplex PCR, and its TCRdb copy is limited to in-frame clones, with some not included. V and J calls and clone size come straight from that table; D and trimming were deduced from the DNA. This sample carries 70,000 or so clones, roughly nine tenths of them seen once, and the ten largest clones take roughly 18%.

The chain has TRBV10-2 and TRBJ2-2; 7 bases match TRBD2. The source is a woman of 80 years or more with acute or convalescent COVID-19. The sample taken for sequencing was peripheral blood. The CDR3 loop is CASSSGVNTGELFF. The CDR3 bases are TGCGCCAGCAGTAGCGGGGTGAACACCGGGGAGCTGTTTTTT.